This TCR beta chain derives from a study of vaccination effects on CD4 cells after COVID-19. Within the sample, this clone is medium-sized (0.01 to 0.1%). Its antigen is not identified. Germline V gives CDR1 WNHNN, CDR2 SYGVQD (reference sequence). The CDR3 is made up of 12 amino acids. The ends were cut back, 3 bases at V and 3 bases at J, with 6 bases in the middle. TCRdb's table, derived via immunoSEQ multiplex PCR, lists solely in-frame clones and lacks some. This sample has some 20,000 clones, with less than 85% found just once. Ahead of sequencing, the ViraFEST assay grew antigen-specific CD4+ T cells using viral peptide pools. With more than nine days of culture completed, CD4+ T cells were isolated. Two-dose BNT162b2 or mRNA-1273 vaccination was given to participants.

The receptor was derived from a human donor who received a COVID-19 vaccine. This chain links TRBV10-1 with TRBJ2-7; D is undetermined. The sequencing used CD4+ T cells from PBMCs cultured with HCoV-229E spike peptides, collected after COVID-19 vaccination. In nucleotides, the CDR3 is TGCGCCAGCAGTGACGGTGGCTACGAGCAGTACTTC. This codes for CASSDGGYEQYF.